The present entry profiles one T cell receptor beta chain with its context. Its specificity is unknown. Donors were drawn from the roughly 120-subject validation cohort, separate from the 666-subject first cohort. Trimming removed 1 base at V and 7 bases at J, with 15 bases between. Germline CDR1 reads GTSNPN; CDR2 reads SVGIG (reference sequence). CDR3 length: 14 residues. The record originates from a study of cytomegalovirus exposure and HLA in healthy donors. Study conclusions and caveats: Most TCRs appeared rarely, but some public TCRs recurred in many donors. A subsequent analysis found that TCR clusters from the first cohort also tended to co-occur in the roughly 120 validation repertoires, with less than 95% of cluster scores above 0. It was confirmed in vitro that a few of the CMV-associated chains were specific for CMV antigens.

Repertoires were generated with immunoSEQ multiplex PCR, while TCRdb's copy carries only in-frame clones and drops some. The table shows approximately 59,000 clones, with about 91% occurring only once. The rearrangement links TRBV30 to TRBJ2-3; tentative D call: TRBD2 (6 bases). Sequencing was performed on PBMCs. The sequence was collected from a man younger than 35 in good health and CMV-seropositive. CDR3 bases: TGTGCCTGGAGTGAGGGACTGTCCGGCAATACGCAGTATTTT. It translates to CAWSEGLSGNTQYF.